Listed below are T cell receptor beta chains from one sample, sequenced in a study of T cells expressing NK-cell markers. TCRdb re-called the 5' RACE reads and gives one entry per CDR3 protein, without DNA. Its clone listing holds 450,000 to 600,000 distinct CDR3 sequences. The sample consisted of blood T cells: a sorted CD56 or NKG2C T cell subset, CD4+ or CD8+ T cells, or bulk PBMC T cells (not recorded which). Source of these receptors: a man aged 18 to 29 in good health. Each CDR3 is given with its conserved first and last residue.

J gene | V gene | CDR3 protein
TRBJ1-2 | TRBV5-1 | CASSGGGGPAGYTF
TRBJ2-1 | TRBV20-1 | CSARGLGNEQFF
TRBJ2-7 | TRBV20-1 | CSARWLAGVYEQYF
TRBJ2-3 | TRBV20-1 | CSAVSQRGTDTQYF
TRBJ2-5 | TRBV20-1 | CSAQTPGQETQYF
TRBJ1-4 | TRBV6-5 | CASSPSGQGNEKLFF
TRBJ2-4 | TRBV4-1 | CASSQESTGVKNIQYF
TRBJ1-1 | TRBV5-1 | CASSLNRRLNTEAFF
TRBJ2-7 | TRBV12-3/TRBV12-4 | CASSPLHLTEQYF
TRBJ2-3 | TRBV5-1 | CASSLDGAGHTDTQYF
TRBJ2-1 | TRBV5-1 | CASSLVFGQRVEQFF
TRBJ1-2 | TRBV7-2 | CASSLGRGQNYGYTF
TRBJ2-5 | TRBV12-3/TRBV12-4 | CASTRDYPVETQYF
TRBJ1-5 | TRBV12-3/TRBV12-4 | CASRRQGSDQPQHF
TRBJ1-5 | TRBV25-1 | CASSRTGIAWPQHF
TRBJ1-2 | TRBV4-3 | CASSDGRAGGYTF
TRBJ2-1 | TRBV5-1 | CASSFLAGSNYNEQFF
TRBJ2-1 | TRBV20-1 | CSASMWLSSYNEQFF
TRBJ1-5 | TRBV12-3/TRBV12-4 | CASTLGTPNGNQPQHF
TRBJ2-3 | TRBV7-9 | CASSLAGTGAYTQYF
TRBJ2-2 | TRBV7-9 | CASGTGFGSTGELFF
TRBJ2-5 | TRBV20-1 | CSVYQGAQETQYF